The clone carrying this TCR beta chain came up once. Everyone who donated was a healthy bone marrow donor. It was with 60 Vbeta and 13 Jbeta primers that the PCR ran. Some clones are missing from TCRdb's copy, which holds only in-frame ones; the method was immunoSEQ multiplex PCR. The sample yields some 150,000 clones, about 80% seen once. This sample is drawn from a study of cytomegalovirus exposure and HLA in healthy donors. Study-wide background: Sequencing of 150 million to 200 million T cells in an earlier analysis found around 100 million unique TCR beta sequences. Among the approximately 400 genotyped donors, 70% to 90% were placed in the Caucasian-associated ancestry cluster.

The CDR3 runs 14 residues. The germline CDR1 and CDR2 sequences are MNHNY and SVGAGI (reference sequence). Losses at the gene ends were 2 bases for V and 5 bases for J; bases not matched to a gene: 5. The origin of this receptor is a man aged 30-40 years in good health and CMV-seronegative. This chain links TRBV6-6 with TRBJ2-7, with 8 bases aligning to TRBD1. Sequenced: PBMCs. The CDR3 DNA is TGTGCCAGCAGTTACCCACAGGACAGGGACGAGCAGTACTTC. It yields the protein CASSYPQDRDEQYF.